Each of the 21 T cell receptor beta chains below was sequenced from the same sample in a study of T cells in Graves' hyperthyroidism and ophthalmopathy. Amplification yielded TCR beta CDR3 regions, with RNA transcripts as the source. When the TCR CDR3 underwent first-round RT-PCR, the HTBI primer set was used. TCRdb passed the multiplex PCR reads through MiXCR, listing each CDR3 protein once. The sample holds hundreds of thousands of distinct CDR3 sequences, around 13% seen once. Source material: blood. These TCRs come from a woman aged 45-60 years with Graves' ophthalmopathy.

There are many counts of this clonotype. The chain links TRBV7-9 to TRBJ2-1; TRBD1 matches 9 bases. V shed 5 bases, J shed 6 bases, and the junction held 14 bases outside the gene matches. The CDR3 is 17 amino acids. Germline V gene sequence: CDR1 SEHNR, CDR2 FQNEAQ (reference sequence). CDR3 loop: CASSQEGQGIVGNEQFF. The CDR3 bases are TGTGCCAGCAGCCAAGAAGGACAGGGGATCGTCGGCAATGAGCAGTTCTTC.

The CDR3 spells CASSIGGGSGELFF. CDR3 DNA: TGTGCCAGTAGTATCGGTGGGGGATCCGGGGAGCTGTTTTTT. V and J are TRBV19 and TRBJ2-2; D possibly matches TRBD1 or TRBD2 (5 bases each). Deletions cut 3 bases from V and 6 bases from J, with 11 bases between. CDR1 is LNHDA and CDR2 is SQIVND in the germline V gene (reference sequence). The CDR3 spans 14 residues.

As to this clonotype: Just one base apart from a much larger clone, this may be a read error. V usage is TRBV7-9 and J usage is TRBJ2-7; 7 bases align to TRBD2. The CDR3 loop spans 14 amino acids. Germline loops: CDR1 SEHNR, CDR2 FQNEAQ (reference sequence). The CDR3 DNA reads as TGTGCCGGCAGCTTAGCGCTAGCGGACTACGAGCAGTACTTC. Residues: CAGSLALADYEQYF.

This clonotype was recorded at least ten times. This rearrangement joins TRBV20-1 to TRBJ2-7; 8 bases are a match to TRBD2. This CDR3 comprises 19 residues. In germline, CDR1 is DFQATT, CDR2 SNEGSKA (reference sequence). Trimming cost V 0 bases and J 5 bases; bases outside gene matches: 21. CDR3 nucleotides: TGCAGTGCTAGAGATATCCGGGAGGGCCGGGGTTGGGATGGCGACGAGCAGTACTTC. This gives the protein CSARDIREGRGWDGDEQYF.

This chain uses TRBV6-5 with TRBJ1-2; no clear D gene. Trimming pared 2 bases from V and 8 bases from J, leaving 15 bases between. This CDR3 contains 14 residues. Germline V gene lookup returns CDR1 MNHEY and CDR2 SVGAGI. CDR3 sequence reads: CASSYRAPPYGYTF. DNA for the CDR3: TGTGCCAGCAGTTACAGGGCCCCTCCCTACGGCTACACCTTC.

This clonotype was recorded many times. The gene calls are TRBV7-2 and TRBJ2-7; the D gene is possibly TRBD2 (7 bases). V lost 5 bases to trimming and J lost 7 bases, with 21 bases between them. In germline, CDR1 is SGHTA, CDR2 FQGNSA. This CDR3 region has 15 residues. CDR3 residues: CASSRKGGGPEEQYF. For the CDR3, the DNA is TGTGCCAGCAGCCGCAAGGGGGGAGGGCCGGAAGAGCAGTACTTC.

The table lists this clonotype with many counts. This chain links TRBV6-2 or TRBV6-3 with TRBJ2-7; 14 bases are shared with TRBD2. The CDR3 is 16 residues long. Trimming cost V 5 bases and J 4 bases; bases outside gene matches: 7. Germline V gene data show CDR1 as MNHEY and CDR2 as SVGEGT. This CDR3 is CASSTPGTSGRYEQYF. The CDR3 DNA sequence: TGTGCCAGCAGTACTCCAGGGACTAGCGGGAGATACGAGCAGTACTTC.

This clonotype was counted a few times. V gene TRBV12-3 or TRBV12-4 combines with J gene TRBJ1-3; a weak D match, TRBD1 (5 bases). Trimming removed 2 bases from V and 0 bases from J, with 11 bases in between. The CDR3 is 16 residues long. This CDR3 is CASSLTGVHSGNTIYF. The CDR3 DNA reads as TGTGCCAGCAGTTTAACAGGCGTTCACTCTGGAAACACCATATATTTT.

In its sample, this clonotype was seen many times. V and J are TRBV3-1 and TRBJ2-7, with D perhaps TRBD1 (5 bases). This CDR3 region has 14 residues. Germline V gives CDR1 LGHDT, CDR2 YNNKEL (reference sequence). Deletions cut 1 base from V and 3 bases from J, with 10 bases between. CDR3 sequence reads: CASSQVRDSYEQYF. The CDR3 DNA reads as TGTGCCAGCAGCCAAGTACGAGACAGCTACGAGCAGTACTTC.

J is TRBJ1-1 and V is TRBV29-1, with TRBD1 as a possible D gene (5 bases). CDR3 length: 14 residues. The V gene lost 0 bases and the J gene lost 7 bases, with 15 bases spanning the gap. Per the germline V gene, CDR1 is SQVTM and CDR2 is ANQGSEA. Here the CDR3 reads CSVEDWDAGVEAFF. CDR3 nucleotide sequence: TGCAGCGTTGAAGATTGGGACGCCGGCGTTGAAGCTTTCTTT.

This clonotype has a count of ten or more. The CDR3, as DNA: TGTGCCAGCAGCTTAAATCTCCTGGAACAGGGTATGGGTAATGAGCAGTTCTTC. This translates into CASSLNLLEQGMGNEQFF. This chain links TRBV13 with TRBJ2-1; a weak D match, TRBD1 (6 bases). CDR3 length equals 18 residues. V gave up 2 bases and J gave up 7 bases, with 24 bases separating them. The germline gives CDR1 PRHDT, CDR2 FYEKMQ (reference sequence).

This clonotype was counted only a few times. CDR3 sequence reads: CASSYQTTFRELFF. CDR3 DNA: TGTGCCAGCAGTTACCAGACCACTTTCCGGGAGCTGTTTTTT. The gene calls are TRBV6-5 and TRBJ2-2; D remains ambiguous. This CDR3 has 14 amino acids. Germline V gene lookup returns CDR1 MNHEY and CDR2 SVGAGI. The V end was cut by 2 bases, the J end by 9 bases, with 13 bases between.

Regarding this clonotype: A much larger clone lies one base from this, so it may be a read error. The chain links TRBV2 to TRBJ2-4, with no clear D. CDR3 length: 12 amino acids. Germline V lookup: CDR1 SNHLY, CDR2 FYNNEI. Trimming pared 4 bases from V and 9 bases from J, leaving 10 bases between. Written as DNA, the CDR3 is TGTGCCAGCAGTGGAGCTGTTCTCATTCAGTACTTC. It codes for CASSGAVLIQYF.

This clonotype was counted ten times or more. This chain links TRBV28 with TRBJ1-2; D perhaps matches TRBD1 (5 bases). The CDR3 has 13 residues. Trimming removed 3 bases from V and 8 bases from J, with 13 bases in between. CDR1 MDHEN and CDR2 SYDVKM come from the germline V gene. The CDR3 DNA reads as TGTGCCAGCAGTTTGTCGGCAGGGTTAGGCTACACCTTC. Protein: CASSLSAGLGYTF.

The sample holds a few counts of this clonotype. The V and J genes are TRBV28 and TRBJ2-5; D may correspond to TRBD1 or TRBD2 (5 bases each). V was pared by 7 bases and J by 0 bases, with 24 bases between. In germline, CDR1 is MDHEN, CDR2 SYDVKM. The CDR3 is made up of 18 amino acids. The CDR3 sequence is CASKAIAGAGPYQETQYF. The CDR3 region has the DNA TGTGCCAGCAAGGCGATCGCCGGGGCGGGCCCGTACCAAGAGACCCAGTACTTC.

The chain is built from TRBV4-3 and TRBJ2-7, with D maybe TRBD1 (6 bases). Trimming shortened V by 1 base and J by 3 bases, and 19 bases separated the two germline ends. In germline, CDR1 is LGHNA, CDR2 YSLEER. There are 17 residues in the CDR3. The CDR3 is CASSQAGFPGTNYEQYF. In DNA, the CDR3 is TGCGCCAGCAGCCAAGCAGGATTCCCCGGGACAAACTACGAGCAGTACTTC.

The V call is TRBV19, the J call TRBJ1-1; D uncertain. The CDR3 consists of 13 residues. Germline V gives CDR1 LNHDA, CDR2 SQIVND (reference sequence). Deletions cut 0 bases from V and 5 bases from J, with 7 bases between. The CDR3 region is CASSIDLWTEAFF. The CDR3 bases are TGTGCCAGTAGTATAGATCTTTGGACTGAAGCTTTCTTT.

This clonotype has at least ten counts. The J gene is TRBJ1-2, the V gene TRBV28; 7 nucleotides align to TRBD1. The CDR3 has 15 amino acids. The V gene end was trimmed by 6 bases and the J gene end by 4 bases; junction bases not matched to a gene: 11. Germline V lookup: CDR1 MDHEN, CDR2 SYDVKM. The CDR3: CASSLTGFPSYGYTF. DNA for the CDR3: TGTGCCAGCAGCCTGACAGGGTTCCCCTCCTATGGCTACACCTTC.

This clonotype has a count of ten or more. The genes are TRBV18 and TRBJ1-4; 9 bases align to TRBD1. The V gene end was trimmed by 0 bases and the J gene end by 4 bases; junction bases not matched to a gene: 0. Germline V lookup: CDR1 KGHSH, CDR2 LQKENI. CDR3 size: 15 residues. This CDR3 reads CASSPPGQGNEKLFF. CDR3 in DNA: TGTGCCAGCTCACCACCGGGACAGGGTAATGAAAAACTGTTTTTT.

This clonotype was seen many times. This chain's CDR3 is CSAGVRTDTQYF. The CDR3 DNA reads as TGCAGTGCTGGGGTTAGGACAGATACGCAGTATTTT. This sequence joins TRBV20-1 and TRBJ2-3, with no clear D. The CDR3 runs 12 residues. Germline CDR1 DFQATT, CDR2 SNEGSKA (reference sequence). The V end was cut by 5 bases, the J end by 3 bases, with 9 bases between.

V usage is TRBV4-2 and J usage is TRBJ1-1; 8 bases match TRBD1. CDR3 size: 18 residues. Germline lookup yields CDR1 LGHNA and CDR2 YNFKEQ. With 2 bases clipped from V and 5 bases from J, the junction kept 16 bases outside the gene matches. CDR3 region: CASSQKGAQGALRTEAFF. The CDR3 DNA is TGTGCCAGCAGCCAAAAAGGGGCCCAGGGGGCCTTGAGGACTGAAGCTTTCTTT.